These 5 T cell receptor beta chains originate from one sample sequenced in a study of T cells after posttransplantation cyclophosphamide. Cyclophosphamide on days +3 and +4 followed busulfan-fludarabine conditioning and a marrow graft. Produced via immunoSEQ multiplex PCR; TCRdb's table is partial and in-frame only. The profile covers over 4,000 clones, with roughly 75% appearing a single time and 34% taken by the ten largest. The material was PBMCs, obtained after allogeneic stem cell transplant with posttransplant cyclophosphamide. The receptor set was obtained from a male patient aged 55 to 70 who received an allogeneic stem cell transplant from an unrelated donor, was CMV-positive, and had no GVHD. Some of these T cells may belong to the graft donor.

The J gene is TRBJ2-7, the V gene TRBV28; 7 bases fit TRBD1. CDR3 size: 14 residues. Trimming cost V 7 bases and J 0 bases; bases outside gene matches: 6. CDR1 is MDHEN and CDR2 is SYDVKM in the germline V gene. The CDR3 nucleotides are TGTGCCAGCATAGGTGGGACAGCCTCCTACGAGCAGTACTTC. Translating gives CASIGGTASYEQYF.

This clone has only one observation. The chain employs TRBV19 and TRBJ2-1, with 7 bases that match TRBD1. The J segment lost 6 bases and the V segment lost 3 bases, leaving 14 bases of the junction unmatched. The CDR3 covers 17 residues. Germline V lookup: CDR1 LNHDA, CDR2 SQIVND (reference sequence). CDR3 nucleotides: TGTGCCAGTAGTATGAAAAAACCGGGACAGCCAAGCAATGAGCAGTTCTTC. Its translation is CASSMKKPGQPSNEQFF.

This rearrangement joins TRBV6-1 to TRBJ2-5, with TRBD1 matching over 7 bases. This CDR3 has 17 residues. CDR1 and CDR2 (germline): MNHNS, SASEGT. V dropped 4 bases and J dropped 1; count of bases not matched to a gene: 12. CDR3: CASSAPTGWDIQETQYF. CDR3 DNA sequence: TGTGCCAGCAGTGCTCCGACAGGGTGGGACATCCAAGAGACCCAGTACTTC.

CDR3 DNA: TGCGCCAGCAGCCATGGGGGCACCAATAGCAATCAGCCCCAGCATTTT. Translated: CASSHGGTNSNQPQHF. This sequence joins TRBV4-1 and TRBJ1-5; tentative D call: TRBD1 (6 bases). The CDR3 is made up of 16 amino acids. V lost 3 bases to trimming and J lost 0 bases, with 12 bases between them. Germline lookup yields CDR1 MGHRA and CDR2 YSYEKL.

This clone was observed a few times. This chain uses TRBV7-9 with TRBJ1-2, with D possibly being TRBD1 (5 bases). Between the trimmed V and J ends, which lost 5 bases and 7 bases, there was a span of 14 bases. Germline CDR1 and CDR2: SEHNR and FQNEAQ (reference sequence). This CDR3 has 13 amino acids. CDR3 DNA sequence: TGTGCCAGCAGCGTTGGGGGGACTGTTGGCTACACCTTC. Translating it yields CASSVGGTVGYTF.